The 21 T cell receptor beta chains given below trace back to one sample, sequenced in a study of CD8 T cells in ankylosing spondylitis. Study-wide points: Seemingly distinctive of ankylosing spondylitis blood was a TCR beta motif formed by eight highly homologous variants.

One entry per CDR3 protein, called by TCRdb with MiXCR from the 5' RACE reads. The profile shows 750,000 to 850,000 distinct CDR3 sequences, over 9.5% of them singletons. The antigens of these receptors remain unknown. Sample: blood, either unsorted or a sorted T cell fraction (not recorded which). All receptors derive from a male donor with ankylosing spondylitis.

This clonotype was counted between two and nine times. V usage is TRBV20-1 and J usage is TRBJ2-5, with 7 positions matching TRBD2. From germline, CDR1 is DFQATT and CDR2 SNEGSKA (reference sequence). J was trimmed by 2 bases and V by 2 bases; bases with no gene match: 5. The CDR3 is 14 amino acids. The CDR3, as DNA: TGCAGTGCTAGAAGCGGGACTTCTCAAGAGACCCAGTACTTC. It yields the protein CSARSGTSQETQYF.

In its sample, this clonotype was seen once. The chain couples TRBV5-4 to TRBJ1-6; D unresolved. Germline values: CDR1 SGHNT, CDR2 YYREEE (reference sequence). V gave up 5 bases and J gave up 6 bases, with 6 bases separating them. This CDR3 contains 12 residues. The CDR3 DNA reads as TGTGCCAGCAGGGATCTTAATTCACCCCTCCACTTT. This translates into CASRDLNSPLHF. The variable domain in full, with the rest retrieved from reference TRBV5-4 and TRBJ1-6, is ETGVTQSPTHLIKTRGQQVTLRCSSQSGHNTVSWYQQALGQGPQFIFQYYREEENGRGNFPPRFSGLQFPNYSSELNVNALELDDSALYLCASRDLNSPLHFGNGTRLTVT.

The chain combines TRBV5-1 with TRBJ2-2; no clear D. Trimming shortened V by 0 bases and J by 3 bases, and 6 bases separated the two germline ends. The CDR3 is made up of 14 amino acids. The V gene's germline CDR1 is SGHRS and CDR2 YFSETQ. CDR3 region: CASSLAWDTGELFF. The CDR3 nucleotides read TGCGCCAGCAGCTTGGCGTGGGACACCGGGGAGCTGTTTTTT. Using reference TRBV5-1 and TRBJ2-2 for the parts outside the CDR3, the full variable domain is KAGVTQTPRYLIKTRGQQVTLSCSPISGHRSVSWYQQTPGQGLQFLFEYFSETQRNKGNFPGRFSGRQFSNSRSEMNVSTLELGDSALYLCASSLAWDTGELFFGEGSRLTVL.

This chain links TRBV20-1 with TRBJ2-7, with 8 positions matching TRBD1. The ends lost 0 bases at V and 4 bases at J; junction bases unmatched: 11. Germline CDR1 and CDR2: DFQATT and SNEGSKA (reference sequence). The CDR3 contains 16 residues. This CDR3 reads CSARDPRGQGPYEQYF. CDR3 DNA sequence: TGCAGTGCTAGAGATCCCCGTGGACAGGGACCTTACGAGCAGTACTTC.

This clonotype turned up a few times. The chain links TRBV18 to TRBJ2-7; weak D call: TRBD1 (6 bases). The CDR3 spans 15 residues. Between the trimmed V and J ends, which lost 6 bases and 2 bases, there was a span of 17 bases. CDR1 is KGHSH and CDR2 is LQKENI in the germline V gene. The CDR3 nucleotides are TGTGCCAGCTCCTCCAGTGGGGACATACCCTACGAGCAGTACTTC. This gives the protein CASSSSGDIPYEQYF.

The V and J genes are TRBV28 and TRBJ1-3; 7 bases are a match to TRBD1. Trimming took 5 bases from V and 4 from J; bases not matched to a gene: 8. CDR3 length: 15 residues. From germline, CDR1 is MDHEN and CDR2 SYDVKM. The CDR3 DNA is TGTGCCAGCAGTCTGACAGGGAGTAGAGGAAACACCATATATTTT. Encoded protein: CASSLTGSRGNTIYF. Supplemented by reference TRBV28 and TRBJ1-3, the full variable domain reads DVKVTQSSRYLVKRTGEKVFLECVQDMDHENMFWYRQDPGLGLRLIYFSYDVKMKEKGDIPEGYSVSREKKERFSLILESASTNQTSMYLCASSLTGSRGNTIYFGEGSWLTVV.

The chain's CDR3 is CAIRGSSGGEQFF. For the CDR3, the DNA is TGTGCCATCAGGGGCAGTAGCGGGGGTGAGCAGTTCTTC. This chain joins TRBV10-3 and TRBJ2-1; 9 nucleotides line up with TRBD2. Germline V gene sequence: CDR1 ENHRY, CDR2 SYGVKD. This CDR3 is built from 13 residues. J gave up 9 bases and V 6 bases, and 6 bases lay outside the gene matches.

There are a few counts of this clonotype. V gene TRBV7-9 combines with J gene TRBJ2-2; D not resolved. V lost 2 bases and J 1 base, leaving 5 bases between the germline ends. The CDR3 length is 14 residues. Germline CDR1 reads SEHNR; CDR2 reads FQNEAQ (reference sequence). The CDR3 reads CASSLLQNTGELFF. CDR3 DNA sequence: TGTGCCAGCAGCTTATTACAGAACACCGGGGAGCTGTTTTTT.

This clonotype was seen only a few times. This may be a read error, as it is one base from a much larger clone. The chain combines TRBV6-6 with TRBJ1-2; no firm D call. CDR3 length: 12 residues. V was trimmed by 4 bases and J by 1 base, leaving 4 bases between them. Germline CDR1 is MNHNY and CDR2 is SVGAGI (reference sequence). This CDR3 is CASSWVNYGYTF. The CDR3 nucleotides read TGTGCCAGCAGTTGGGTTAACTATGGCTACACCTTC.

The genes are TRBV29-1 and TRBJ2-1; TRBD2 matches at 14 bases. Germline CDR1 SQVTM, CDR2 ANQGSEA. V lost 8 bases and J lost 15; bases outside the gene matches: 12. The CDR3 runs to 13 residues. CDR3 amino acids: CSLAEGLAGARFF. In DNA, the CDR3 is TGCAGCCTAGCCGAGGGACTAGCGGGAGCGCGGTTCTTC.

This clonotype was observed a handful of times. The CDR3: CASSLVGAKGINEKLFF. The CDR3 DNA reads as TGTGCCAGCAGCTTAGTCGGCGCGAAAGGGATTAATGAAAAACTGTTTTTT. The genes are TRBV7-2 and TRBJ1-4; D is uncertain. CDR3 length equals 17 residues. Trimming took 1 base from V and 4 from J, leaving 16 bases between them. CDR1 is SGHTA and CDR2 is FQGNSA in the germline V gene.

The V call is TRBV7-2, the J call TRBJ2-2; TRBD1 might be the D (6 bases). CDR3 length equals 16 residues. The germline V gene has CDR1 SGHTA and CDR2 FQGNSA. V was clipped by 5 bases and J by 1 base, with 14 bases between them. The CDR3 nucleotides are TGTGCCAGCAGCCCAGTCGGCAGGGGGAACACCGGGGAGCTGTTTTTT. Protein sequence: CASSPVGRGNTGELFF.

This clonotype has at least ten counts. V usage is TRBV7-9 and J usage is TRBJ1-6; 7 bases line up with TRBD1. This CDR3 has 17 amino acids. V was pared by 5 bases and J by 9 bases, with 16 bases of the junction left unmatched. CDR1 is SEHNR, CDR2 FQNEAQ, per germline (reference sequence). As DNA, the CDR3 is TGTGCCAGCAGCGCCTCAACCGGGACAGAATTTGGTTCACCCCTCCACTTT. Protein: CASSASTGTEFGSPLHF.

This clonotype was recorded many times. The CDR3 nucleotides read TGCAGTGCACTCTCGCAGGGCAGCACAGATACGCAGTATTTT. This codes for CSALSQGSTDTQYF. The V call is TRBV20-1, the J call TRBJ2-3; D perhaps matches TRBD1 (5 bases). This CDR3 is 14 amino acids long. CDR1 is DFQATT, CDR2 SNEGSKA, per germline (reference sequence). Trimming took 6 bases from V and 0 from J, leaving 13 bases between them.

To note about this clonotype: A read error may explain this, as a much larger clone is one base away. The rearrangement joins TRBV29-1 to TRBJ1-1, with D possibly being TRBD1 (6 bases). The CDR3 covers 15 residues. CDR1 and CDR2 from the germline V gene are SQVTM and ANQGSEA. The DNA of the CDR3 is TGCAGCGTTCAGAGGCAGGGGAGCCGGGTCACTGAAGCTATCTTT. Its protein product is CSVQRQGSRVTEAIF.

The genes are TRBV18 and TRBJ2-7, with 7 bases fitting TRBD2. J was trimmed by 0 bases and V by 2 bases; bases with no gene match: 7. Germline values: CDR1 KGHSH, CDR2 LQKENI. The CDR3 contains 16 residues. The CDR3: CASSPNLAGISYEQYF. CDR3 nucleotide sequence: TGTGCCAGCTCACCAAACTTAGCGGGTATCTCCTACGAGCAGTACTTC.

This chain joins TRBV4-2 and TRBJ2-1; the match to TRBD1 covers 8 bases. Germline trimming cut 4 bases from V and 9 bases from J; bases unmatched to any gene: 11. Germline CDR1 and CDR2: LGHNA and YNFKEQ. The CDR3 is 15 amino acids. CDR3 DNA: TGTGCCAGCAGCCGTGGACAGGGAGGTTGGAGTGAGCAGTTCTTC. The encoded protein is CASSRGQGGWSEQFF.

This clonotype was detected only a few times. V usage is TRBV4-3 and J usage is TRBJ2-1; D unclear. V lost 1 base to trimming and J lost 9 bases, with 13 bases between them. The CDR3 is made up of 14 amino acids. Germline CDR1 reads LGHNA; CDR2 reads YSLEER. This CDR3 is CASSQAHPWAEQFF. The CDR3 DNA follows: TGCGCCAGCAGCCAAGCCCATCCGTGGGCTGAGCAGTTCTTC.

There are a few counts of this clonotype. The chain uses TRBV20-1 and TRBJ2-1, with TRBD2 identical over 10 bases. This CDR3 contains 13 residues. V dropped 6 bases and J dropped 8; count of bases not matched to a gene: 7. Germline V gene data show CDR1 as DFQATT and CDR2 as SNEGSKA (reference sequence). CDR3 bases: TGCAGTGCCTTAGCGGGAGGAGTGGATGAGCAGTTCTTC. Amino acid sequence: CSALAGGVDEQFF.

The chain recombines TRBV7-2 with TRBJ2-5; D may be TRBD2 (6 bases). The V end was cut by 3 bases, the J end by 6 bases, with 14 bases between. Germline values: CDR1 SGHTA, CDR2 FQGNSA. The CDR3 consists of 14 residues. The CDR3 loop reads CASSFLERVKTQYF. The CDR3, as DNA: TGTGCCAGCAGCTTTCTCGAGCGGGTGAAGACCCAGTACTTC. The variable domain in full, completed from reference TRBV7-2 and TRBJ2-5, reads GAGVSQSPSNKVTEKGKDVELRCDPISGHTALYWYRQSLGQGLEFLIYFQGNSAPDKSGLPSDRFSAERTGGSVSTLTIQRTQQEDSAVYLCASSFLERVKTQYFGPGTRLLVL.

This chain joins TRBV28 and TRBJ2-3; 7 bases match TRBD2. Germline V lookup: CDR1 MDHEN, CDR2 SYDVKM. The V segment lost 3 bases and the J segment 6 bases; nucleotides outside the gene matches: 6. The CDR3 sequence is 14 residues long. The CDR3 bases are TGTGCCAGCAGTTTTGGGGGGGAAGAGGATACGCAGTATTTT. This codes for CASSFGGEEDTQYF. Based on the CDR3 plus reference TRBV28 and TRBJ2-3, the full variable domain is DVKVTQSSRYLVKRTGEKVFLECVQDMDHENMFWYRQDPGLGLRLIYFSYDVKMKEKGDIPEGYSVSREKKERFSLILESASTNQTSMYLCASSFGGEEDTQYFGPGTRLTVL.